The 16 T cell receptor beta chains below all came from one sample that was sequenced in a study of shared clonotypes between healthy human individuals. The table came from immunoSEQ multiplex PCR; TCRdb's copy has only in-frame clones and leaves some out. This sample carries 700,000 or so clones, approximately 75% of them seen once, and the ten largest clones take less than 2%. Specimen: memory CD4+ T cells sorted from blood. Sample subset: CD45RA-negative fraction. The receptors originated from a woman aged 30 to 39 in good health.

The chain employs TRBV28 and TRBJ1-2; D is undetermined. CDR3 length: 13 amino acids. Germline CDR1 is MDHEN and CDR2 is SYDVKM. CDR3 sequence reads: CASVEKAFDGYTF. Here the CDR3 DNA reads TGTGCTTCAGTGGAGAAAGCCTTCGATGGCTACACCTTC.

The CDR3 sequence is CASSEDSYTGELFF. The DNA for the CDR3 is TGTGCCAGCAGCGAGGACTCCTACACCGGGGAGCTGTTTTTT. The chain joins TRBV5-4 to TRBJ2-2; possibly TRBD2 for D (5 bases). CDR3 length: 14 amino acids. Trimming stripped 4 bases from V and 3 bases from J, with 10 bases between. Germline V gene lookup returns CDR1 SGHNT and CDR2 YYREEE (reference sequence).

The chain recombines TRBV19 with TRBJ2-1; 12 positions agree with TRBD1. Germline CDR1 and CDR2: LNHDA and SQIVND (reference sequence). This CDR3 contains 14 residues. V lost 3 bases and J lost 12; bases outside the gene matches: 6. CDR3 protein: CASSMGQGAMGQFF. The CDR3 region has the DNA TGTGCCAGTAGTATGGGACAGGGGGCGATGGGGCAGTTCTTC. Based on the CDR3 plus reference TRBV19 and TRBJ2-1, the full variable domain is DGGITQSPKYLFRKEGQNVTLSCEQNLNHDAMYWYRQDPGQGLRLIYYSQIVNDFQKGDIAEGYSVSREKKESFPLTVTSAQKNPTAFYLCASSMGQGAMGQFFGPGTRLTVL.

The gene calls are TRBV19 and TRBJ2-4, with TRBD1 matching 7 bases. This CDR3 has 14 amino acids. With 5 bases clipped from V and 5 bases from J, the junction kept 6 bases outside the gene matches. Germline-derived CDR1 and CDR2 are LNHDA and SQIVND (reference sequence). CDR3 DNA: TGTGCCAGTAGTCCTAGGACAGGAGAAAACATTCAGTACTTC. The encoded protein is CASSPRTGENIQYF.

The chain has TRBV7-8 and TRBJ2-7; D might be TRBD2 (5 bases). Germline V gene data show CDR1 as SGHVS and CDR2 as FQNEAQ. The V end was cut by 5 bases, the J end by 2 bases, with 19 bases between. The CDR3 runs 16 residues. The CDR3 sequence: CASSPIALRDTYEQYF. CDR3 DNA: TGTGCCAGCAGCCCCATAGCCCTGAGGGATACCTACGAGCAGTACTTC.

In this sample, this clone turned up a few times. The CDR3 DNA sequence: TGTGCCAGTAGGGCCGGGGGGGGCAATCAGCCCCAGCATTTT. This codes for CASRAGGGNQPQHF. This sequence joins TRBV19 and TRBJ1-5, with a possible D match to TRBD1 (5 bases). The length of the CDR3 is 14 residues. Germline V gives CDR1 LNHDA, CDR2 SQIVND (reference sequence). Trimming took 6 bases from V and 2 from J, leaving 11 bases between them. The full variable domain, with the rest looked up from reference TRBV19 and TRBJ1-5, is DGGITQSPKYLFRKEGQNVTLSCEQNLNHDAMYWYRQDPGQGLRLIYYSQIVNDFQKGDIAEGYSVSREKKESFPLTVTSAQKNPTAFYLCASRAGGGNQPQHFGDGTRLSIL.

The CDR3 DNA reads TGTGCCAGCAGCCCCGACAGGGCGTCCTACAATGAGCAGTTCTTC. Its protein is CASSPDRASYNEQFF. The rearrangement links TRBV7-3 to TRBJ2-1; 7 bases are shared with TRBD1. V lost 5 bases to trimming and J lost 1 base; unmatched junction nucleotides: 5. This CDR3 has 15 amino acids. Per germline, CDR1 SGHTA and CDR2 FQGTGA.

This clone was seen a handful of times. The V call is TRBV4-1, the J call TRBJ1-3; D remains ambiguous. Germline V gives CDR1 MGHRA, CDR2 YSYEKL. Trimming shortened V by 0 bases and J by 4 bases, and 19 bases separated the two germline ends. CDR3 size: 18 residues. The chain's CDR3 is CASSQDVTFRNLGNTIYF. In DNA, the CDR3 is TGCGCCAGCAGCCAAGATGTGACCTTCCGAAACCTGGGAAACACCATATATTTT.

This rearrangement joins TRBV11-2 to TRBJ1-4; D call uncertain. Trimming took off 2 bases at V and 7 bases at J, with 8 bases between the two ends. Germline values: CDR1 SGHAT, CDR2 FQNNGV. This CDR3 has 13 residues. The CDR3 DNA reads TGTGCCAGCAGCTTATTCCGGAGTGAAAAACTGTTTTTT. Its translation is CASSLFRSEKLFF.

The V and J genes are TRBV11-2 and TRBJ2-5, with TRBD1 matching 11 bases. CDR3 length equals 14 residues. CDR1 is SGHAT and CDR2 is FQNNGV in the germline V gene. V lost 5 bases, J lost 6 bases, and 5 bases stayed unmatched. In DNA, the CDR3 is TGTGCCAGCAGCCCACGGACAGGGGGCCAGACCCAGTACTTC. It is translated as CASSPRTGGQTQYF.

This rearrangement joins TRBV7-8 to TRBJ2-7; unclear D gene. Trimming removed 1 base from V and 1 base from J, with 11 bases in between. The CDR3 spans 15 residues. CDR1 and CDR2 (germline): SGHVS, FQNEAQ. The CDR3 region has the DNA TGTGCCAGCAGCTTAGGTCGGGCAGCTTCCTACGAGCAGTACTTC. Residues: CASSLGRAASYEQYF.

This clone was seen a few times. DNA of the CDR3: TGTGCCAGCAGTTACTCGAAGGTGTACAATGAGCAGTTCTTC. Amino acids: CASSYSKVYNEQFF. The chain couples TRBV6-6 to TRBJ2-1, with unresolved D. V was clipped by 0 bases and J by 4 bases, with 7 bases between them. Germline CDR1 MNHNY, CDR2 SVGAGI (reference sequence). This CDR3 comprises 14 residues.

The chain recombines TRBV19 with TRBJ2-2; 7 bases fit TRBD1. Germline trimming cut 10 bases from V and 0 bases from J; bases unmatched to any gene: 11. Looked up from germline, CDR1 is LNHDA and CDR2 is SQIVND (reference sequence). The CDR3 consists of 16 residues. The CDR3 loop is CATEGADYTNTGELFF. CDR3 in DNA: TGTGCCACCGAGGGGGCGGATTATACGAACACCGGGGAGCTGTTTTTT. Based on the CDR3 plus reference TRBV19 and TRBJ2-2, the full variable domain is DGGITQSPKYLFRKEGQNVTLSCEQNLNHDAMYWYRQDPGQGLRLIYYSQIVNDFQKGDIAEGYSVSREKKESFPLTVTSAQKNPTAFYLCATEGADYTNTGELFFGEGSRLTVL.

This chain uses TRBV5-1 with TRBJ2-3, with a tentative D call TRBD2 (6 bases). The CDR3 totals 15 residues. Germline assignment: CDR1 SGHRS and CDR2 YFSETQ. Trimming left V 0 bases short and J 4 bases short, with 12 bases between. The CDR3 DNA is TGCGCCAGCAGCTTGGCGGGGGATCCGGCAGATACGCAGTATTTT. This translates into CASSLAGDPADTQYF.

V is TRBV28 and J is TRBJ2-7; 8 positions agree with TRBD1. The CDR3 spans 14 residues. Germline V lookup: CDR1 MDHEN, CDR2 SYDVKM. J was trimmed by 5 bases and V by 7 bases; bases with no gene match: 10. The CDR3, as DNA: TGTGCCAGCATCGGACAGGGTCTGATAAACGAGCAGTACTTC. This gives the protein CASIGQGLINEQYF.

CDR3 sequence: CASSLFGGRGDQETQYF. In DNA, the CDR3 is TGTGCCAGCAGTTTATTCGGGGGGCGAGGAGACCAAGAGACCCAGTACTTC. This chain connects TRBV27 to TRBJ2-5; D possibly corresponds to TRBD2 (7 bases). V was shortened by 1 base and J by 0 bases, with 15 bases between the two germline ends. CDR1 MNHEY and CDR2 SMNVEV come from the germline V gene (reference sequence). The CDR3 contains 17 residues.